Listed here are 31 T cell receptor beta chains from one sample, sequenced in a study of tumour-infiltrating T cells in Burkitt lymphoma. Assay used: immunoSEQ multiplex PCR; TCRdb lists only in-frame clones, some missing. The sample lists approximately 46,000 clones; 31% were seen once. The sample consisted of tumor tissue. All receptors come from a human donor with Burkitt lymphoma.

V gene TRBV7-8 combines with J gene TRBJ1-6, with D possibly TRBD1 on 5 matching bases. Per germline, CDR1 SGHVS and CDR2 FQNEAQ. Trimming took off 5 bases at V and 0 bases at J, with 23 bases between the two ends. This CDR3 is built from 20 residues. The CDR3 protein is CASSGRGAKGLSSYNSPLHF. The CDR3 DNA sequence: TGTGCCAGCAGCGGCAGAGGGGCCAAGGGCCTAAGCTCCTATAATTCACCCCTCCACTTT. Based on the CDR3 plus reference TRBV7-8 and TRBJ1-6, the full variable domain is GAGVSQSPRYKVAKRGQDVALRCDPISGHVSLFWYQQALGQGPEFLTYFQNEAQLDKSGLPSDRFFAERPEGSVSTLKIQRTQQEDSAVYLCASSGRGAKGLSSYNSPLHFGNGTRLTVT.

The rearrangement joins TRBV7-8 to TRBJ2-7, with 10 bases identical to TRBD2. The germline V gene has CDR1 SGHVS and CDR2 FQNEAQ. The CDR3 length is 18 residues. The J segment lost 4 bases and the V segment lost 7 bases, leaving 19 bases of the junction unmatched. The CDR3 DNA follows: TGTGCCAGCATCCCATCCGGCTCTGGACTAGCGGCCTCTTACGAGCAGTACTTC. Amino acid sequence: CASIPSGSGLAASYEQYF. Full variable domain (remainder filled in from reference TRBV7-8 and TRBJ2-7): GAGVSQSPRYKVAKRGQDVALRCDPISGHVSLFWYQQALGQGPEFLTYFQNEAQLDKSGLPSDRFFAERPEGSVSTLKIQRTQQEDSAVYLCASIPSGSGLAASYEQYFGPGTRLTVT.

The chain has TRBV4-2 and TRBJ2-1, with TRBD2 matching 11 bases. The CDR3 contains 15 residues. Germline CDR1 LGHNA, CDR2 YNFKEQ. The J segment lost 10 bases and the V segment lost 0 bases, leaving 5 bases of the junction unmatched. The CDR3 sequence is CASSQDLAGGREQFF. The CDR3 nucleotides read TGTGCCAGCAGCCAAGATCTAGCGGGGGGTCGGGAGCAGTTCTTC.

This sequence joins TRBV5-4 and TRBJ2-3; D uncertain. This CDR3 region has 15 residues. Trimming removed 4 bases at V and 3 bases at J, with 15 bases between. In germline, CDR1 is SGHNT, CDR2 YYREEE (reference sequence). CDR3 sequence: CASSDRLGSTDTQYF. CDR3 DNA: TGTGCCAGCAGCGACCGGCTAGGGTCGACAGATACGCAGTATTTT.

A few counts support this clone. This chain connects TRBV10-3 to TRBJ2-5; unclear D gene. With 4 bases removed from V and 2 bases from J, the gap between germline ends came to 8 bases. Looked up from germline, CDR1 is ENHRY and CDR2 is SYGVKD. This CDR3 has 13 residues. The CDR3 DNA follows: TGTGCCATCAGTGCGCCGCATCAAGAGACCCAGTACTTC. Translation gives CAISAPHQETQYF.

A few counts support this clone. The chain has TRBV9 and TRBJ2-1, with 12 bases lining up with TRBD1. Germline-derived CDR1 and CDR2 are SGDLS and YYNGEE. The CDR3 length is 15 residues. The J segment lost 10 bases and the V segment lost 4 bases, leaving 9 bases of the junction unmatched. The DNA of the CDR3 is TGTGCCAGCAGCCTATCCGGGACAGGGGGCGAAGAGCAGTTCTTC. It specifies CASSLSGTGGEEQFF.

The genes are TRBV9 and TRBJ1-2; D is unresolved. The CDR3 runs to 15 residues. The ends were cut back, 0 bases at V and 0 bases at J, with 9 bases in the middle. Germline assignment: CDR1 SGDLS and CDR2 YYNGEE. This CDR3 is CASSVGRTPNYGYTF. The CDR3 DNA is TGTGCCAGCAGCGTAGGCCGGACCCCTAACTATGGCTACACCTTC.

This chain uses TRBV29-1 with TRBJ1-2; D might be TRBD1 (5 bases). Deletions cut 5 bases from V and 8 bases from J, with 12 bases between. This CDR3 is 11 amino acids long. CDR1 SQVTM and CDR2 ANQGSEA come from the germline V gene. CDR3: CSVPTGLGYTF. CDR3 in DNA: TGCAGCGTTCCGACGGGGCTCGGCTACACCTTC. Complete variable domain (other parts from reference TRBV29-1 and TRBJ1-2): SAVISQKPSRDICQRGTSLTIQCQVDSQVTMMFWYRQQPGQSLTLIATANQGSEATYESGFVIDKFPISRPNLTFSTLTVSNMSPEDSSIYLCSVPTGLGYTFGSGTRLTVV.

J is TRBJ2-2 and V is TRBV9; D assignment may be TRBD1 or TRBD2 (5 bases each). This CDR3 region has 18 residues. The V gene lost 3 bases and the J gene lost 1 base, with 19 bases spanning the gap. Germline loops: CDR1 SGDLS, CDR2 YYNGEE. The CDR3 region is CASSAGPIGLGNTGELFF. The CDR3 DNA follows: TGTGCCAGCAGCGCGGGACCGATTGGGTTGGGGAACACCGGGGAGCTGTTTTTT.

This clone was observed a few times. The gene calls are TRBV18 and TRBJ1-1; possible D gene TRBD1, 6 bases. Germline values: CDR1 KGHSH, CDR2 LQKENI. Between the trimmed V and J ends, which lost 4 bases and 7 bases, there was a span of 13 bases. The CDR3 extends over 13 amino acids. CDR3 region: CASSLKGGGEAFF. The CDR3 DNA reads TGTGCCAGCTCACTAAAGGGGGGCGGTGAAGCTTTCTTT. The full variable domain, in which reference TRBV18 and TRBJ1-1 provide the parts outside the CDR3, is NAGVMQNPRHLVRRRGQEARLRCSPMKGHSHVYWYRQLPEEGLKFMVYLQKENIIDESGMPKERFSAEFPKEGPSILRIQQVVRGDSAAYFCASSLKGGGEAFFGQGTRLTVV.

V gene TRBV11-1 combines with J gene TRBJ2-7; no clear D. Germline V lookup: CDR1 SGHAT, CDR2 FQDESV (reference sequence). This CDR3 has 12 residues. V was clipped by 5 bases and J by 5 bases, with 10 bases between them. For the CDR3, the DNA is TGTGCCAGCAGCCATCATGGGGACGAGCAGTACTTC. Translation gives CASSHHGDEQYF.

CDR3 in DNA: TGTGCCAGCAGCTTAGGACACTCGAACACTGAAGCTTTCTTT. It codes for CASSLGHSNTEAFF. The rearrangement uses TRBV7-2 and TRBJ1-1; unclear D gene. Trimming left V 1 base short and J 1 base short, with 7 bases between. Per the germline V gene, CDR1 is SGHTA and CDR2 is FQGNSA. The CDR3 runs to 14 residues.

This clone turned up a few times. The gene calls are TRBV2 and TRBJ2-5; D is unresolved. From germline, CDR1 is SNHLY and CDR2 FYNNEI. The CDR3 runs to 12 residues. Trimming took 4 bases from V and 5 from J, leaving 8 bases between them. The chain's CDR3 is CASSAEGETQYF. In DNA, the CDR3 is TGTGCCAGCAGTGCCGAAGGCGAGACCCAGTACTTC.

The chain recombines TRBV4-1 with TRBJ2-3; TRBD1 matches 8 bases. J gave up 6 bases and V 4 bases, and 6 bases lay outside the gene matches. Germline assignment: CDR1 MGHRA and CDR2 YSYEKL. The CDR3 runs 14 residues. CDR3: CASSRQGAPDTQYF. The CDR3 DNA is TGCGCCAGCAGCCGGCAGGGGGCGCCGGATACGCAGTATTTT.

The chain links TRBV19 to TRBJ1-2; the match to TRBD1 covers 7 bases. The ends lost 4 bases at V and 5 bases at J; junction bases unmatched: 7. This CDR3 comprises 14 residues. Germline V CDR1 and CDR2: LNHDA, SQIVND (reference sequence). The CDR3 nucleotides are TGTGCCAGTAGTAAGGTGGGACAGTATTATGGCTACACCTTC. Amino acids: CASSKVGQYYGYTF.

The chain couples TRBV29-1 to TRBJ2-5; 7 bases match TRBD2. Unmatched junction bases numbered 12, after V lost 4 bases and J lost 4 bases. The CDR3 loop spans 15 amino acids. Germline V lookup: CDR1 SQVTM, CDR2 ANQGSEA. CDR3 bases: TGCAGCGTTGCGGCGGGGTTTGGGGGGGGAGAGACCCAGTACTTC. Protein product: CSVAAGFGGGETQYF.

The J gene is TRBJ1-1, the V gene TRBV19; D uncertain. CDR3 length: 15 residues. Trimming took off 3 bases at V and 0 bases at J, with 11 bases between the two ends. Germline CDR1 is LNHDA and CDR2 is SQIVND (reference sequence). As DNA, the CDR3 is TGTGCCAGTAGTATGCTTGAGCCTCTGAACACTGAAGCTTTCTTT. Its translation is CASSMLEPLNTEAFF.

This clone was seen a handful of times. The chain employs TRBV27 and TRBJ1-5; D possibly corresponds to TRBD1 (5 bases). CDR1 is MNHEY, CDR2 SMNVEV, per germline (reference sequence). V shed 5 bases and J shed 3 bases, with 14 bases lying between them. The CDR3 has 15 amino acids. The CDR3 bases are TGTGCCAGCAGTAACCTACAGGAGATCAATCAGCCCCAGCATTTT. Protein sequence: CASSNLQEINQPQHF.

The rearrangement links TRBV7-2 to TRBJ1-2; a weak D match, TRBD1 (6 bases). Germline values: CDR1 SGHTA, CDR2 FQGNSA. The V end lost 3 bases, the J end lost 0 bases, and 11 bases lay between the germline ends. This CDR3 comprises 15 residues. The CDR3: CASSFGGGPNYGYTF. In DNA form, the CDR3 reads TGTGCCAGCAGCTTTGGCGGGGGCCCTAACTATGGCTACACCTTC.

In this sample, this clone is medium-sized. This chain joins TRBV27 and TRBJ1-5; D is uncertain. The CDR3 spans 17 residues. V lost 5 bases and J 4 bases, leaving 21 bases between the germline ends. Germline loops: CDR1 MNHEY, CDR2 SMNVEV (reference sequence). CDR3 protein: CASSPVDGTDWNQPQHF. The CDR3 DNA reads TGTGCCAGCAGTCCGGTCGACGGTACGGACTGGAATCAGCCCCAGCATTTT.

This clone was counted only a few times. The J gene is TRBJ2-5, the V gene TRBV19; D might be TRBD2 (6 bases). The CDR3 is 15 residues long. Per the germline V gene, CDR1 is LNHDA and CDR2 is SQIVND (reference sequence). The V end lost 6 bases, the J end lost 5 bases, and 19 bases lay between the germline ends. CDR3 protein: CASRATTRVGETQYF. Here the CDR3 DNA reads TGTGCCAGTAGGGCGACGACTAGGGTTGGGGAGACCCAGTACTTC.

The chain joins TRBV5-4 to TRBJ1-1; D is perhaps TRBD1 (5 bases). The CDR3 is 14 residues long. The germline V gene encodes CDR1 SGHNT and CDR2 YYREEE (reference sequence). V dropped 4 bases and J dropped 1 base, with 11 bases sitting between them. The CDR3 here is CASSGYDRNTEAFF. The CDR3 nucleotides are TGTGCCAGCAGCGGGTACGACAGGAACACTGAAGCTTTCTTT.

This clone was seen more than once but under ten times. The V call is TRBV5-1, the J call TRBJ2-5; 11 bases fit TRBD2. Germline values: CDR1 SGHRS, CDR2 YFSETQ. The CDR3 loop spans 16 amino acids. V lost 0 bases, J lost 5 bases, and 6 bases stayed unmatched. CDR3: CASSLGTSGGAETQYF. The CDR3 nucleotides are TGCGCCAGCAGCTTGGGAACTAGCGGGGGAGCGGAGACCCAGTACTTC.

This chain links TRBV5-1 with TRBJ1-6; tentatively, D is TRBD1 (5 bases). The CDR3 covers 14 residues. Trimming cost V 4 bases and J 8 bases, with 13 bases left between them. Germline V CDR1 and CDR2: SGHRS, YFSETQ. CDR3 in DNA: TGCGCCAGCAGCGAGGGACGGCCCGATTCACCCCTCCACTTT. Translated: CASSEGRPDSPLHF.

The CDR3 DNA sequence: TGTGCCAGTAGTATAAGGAGCGGGGGGGTGGTGGATACGCAGTATTTT. It yields the protein CASSIRSGGVVDTQYF. The chain combines TRBV19 with TRBJ2-3; the match to TRBD2 covers 10 bases. The CDR3 has 16 residues. Germline trimming cut 2 bases from V and 6 bases from J; bases unmatched to any gene: 8. CDR1 and CDR2 from the germline V gene are LNHDA and SQIVND (reference sequence).

There are a few counts of this clone. The J gene is TRBJ2-3, the V gene TRBV10-3, with D unresolved. Germline assignment: CDR1 ENHRY and CDR2 SYGVKD. CDR3 length: 13 residues. Trimming shortened V by 3 bases and J by 2 bases, and 6 bases separated the two germline ends. CDR3 amino acids: CAISEVATDTQYF. CDR3 DNA: TGTGCCATCAGTGAAGTAGCCACAGATACGCAGTATTTT.

This clone was recorded a few times. This chain uses TRBV5-6 with TRBJ2-7; a weak D match, TRBD2 (5 bases). Between the trimmed V and J ends, which lost 5 bases and 5 bases, there was a span of 11 bases. The CDR3 is 12 residues long. CDR1 and CDR2 (germline): SGHDT, YYEEEE. CDR3 loop: CASSFSSHEQYF. The CDR3 nucleotides are TGTGCCAGCAGTTTCTCTAGCCACGAGCAGTACTTC.

The chain recombines TRBV7-2 with TRBJ1-1, with TRBD1 as a possible D gene (6 bases). This CDR3 is 13 amino acids long. Trimming took off 3 bases at V and 8 bases at J, with 13 bases between the two ends. In germline, CDR1 is SGHTA, CDR2 FQGNSA. DNA of the CDR3: TGTGCCAGCAGCTTCGGGGCCGGACAGGAAGCTTTCTTT. Translation: CASSFGAGQEAFF.

This clone appeared a few times. Its ends do not fully match the called genes, so a read error is possible. The chain uses TRBV4-3 and TRBJ2-1; D gene uncertain. The germline CDR1 and CDR2 sequences are LGHNA and YSLEER. This CDR3 has 15 amino acids. The chain's CDR3 is CASNQGPSSYNEQFF. CDR3 nucleotide sequence: TGCGCCAGCAACCAAGGACCCAGCTCCTACAATGAGCAGTTCTTC.

The CDR3 DNA reads TGTGCCAGCAGCAGCTACAGGATAGGGACGAACACCGGGGAGCTGTTTTTT. Amino acids: CASSSYRIGTNTGELFF. This chain uses TRBV21-1 with TRBJ2-2; the table's D call TRBD1 went unverified against the DNA. TRBV21-1 is classified as a pseudogene. The CDR3 length is 17 residues.

This clone has more than one count but fewer than ten. The rearrangement joins TRBV4-3 to TRBJ1-1, with D maybe TRBD1 (5 bases). V lost 4 bases and J 1 base, leaving 10 bases between the germline ends. From germline, CDR1 is LGHNA and CDR2 YSLEER. The CDR3 has 14 amino acids. The CDR3 nucleotides are TGCGCCAGCAGCCTTTCCCAGGGGAACACTGAAGCTTTCTTT. Amino acids: CASSLSQGNTEAFF.